This TCR beta chain was captured by sequencing in a study of beta chain features in type 1 diabetes. Overall study results and limits: When VDJ junctions were examined, type 1 diabetes patients showed fewer insertions and more deletions. Type 1 diabetes patients had moderately but significantly shorter TCRB CDR3s in all four CD4+ subsets.

The investigators reverse transcribed all of the isolated RNA, so they sequenced expressed TCRB transcripts. Libraries were prepared by immunoSEQ multiplex PCR; TCRdb keeps only in-frame clonotypes and omits some of them. The sample records hundreds of thousands of clones, about 29% being singletons. This clone came up a few times. What it recognizes is unknown. Germline CDR1 SNHLY, CDR2 FYNNEI. Between the trimmed V and J ends, which lost 5 bases and 6 bases, there was a span of 17 bases. This CDR3 region has 15 residues. One heparinised draw, averaging roughly 0.12 L, was taken per donor. This TCR was recovered from a man aged 18 to 29 in good health. Sequenced sample: naive CD4+ T cells from blood. The chain combines TRBV2 with TRBJ2-4; D perhaps matches TRBD2 (6 bases). The CDR3 loop reads CASSSHRDWRNIQYF. The CDR3 DNA follows: TGTGCCAGCAGTTCCCACCGGGACTGGCGAAACATTCAGTACTTC.